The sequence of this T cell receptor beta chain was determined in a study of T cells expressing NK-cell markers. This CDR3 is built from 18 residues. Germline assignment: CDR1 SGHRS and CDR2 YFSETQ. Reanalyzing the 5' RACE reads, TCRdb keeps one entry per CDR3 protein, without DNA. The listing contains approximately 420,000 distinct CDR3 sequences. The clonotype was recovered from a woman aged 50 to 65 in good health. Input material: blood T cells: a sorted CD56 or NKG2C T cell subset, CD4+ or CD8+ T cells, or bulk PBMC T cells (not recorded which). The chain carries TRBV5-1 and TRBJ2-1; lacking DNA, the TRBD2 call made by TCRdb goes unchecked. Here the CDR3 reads CASSHSQMREVSYNEQFF.